Presented here are 7 T cell receptor beta chains from one specimen sequenced in a study of shared clonotypes between healthy human individuals. Here immunoSEQ multiplex PCR was the method, and the copy in TCRdb shows in-frame clones only, minus some. The table has approximately 400,000 clones, just over 95% seen once. Material: memory CD8+ T cells sorted from blood. Regarding subset: CD45RO+ cells pooled with CCR7-negative TemRA cells. These receptors originate from a man aged 30-40 years in good health.

V is TRBV27 and J is TRBJ2-7, with D perhaps assigned TRBD1 or TRBD2 (6 bases each). This CDR3 has 16 residues. Germline V gene data show CDR1 as MNHEY and CDR2 as SMNVEV (reference sequence). Trimming left V 5 bases short and J 1 base short, with 18 bases between. CDR3 in amino acids: CASSARRGGTSYEQYF. CDR3 DNA: TGTGCCAGCAGTGCCCGTCGGGGCGGGACATCCTACGAGCAGTACTTC.

This rearrangement joins TRBV6-5 to TRBJ1-4; D not certain. Germline V gene lookup returns CDR1 MNHEY and CDR2 SVGAGI. The V and J ends lost 2 bases and 7 bases respectively, with 11 bases between them. This CDR3 has 14 amino acids. CDR3 bases: TGTGCCAGCAGTTACCGGTTCGCGGCTGAAAAACTGTTTTTT. It yields the protein CASSYRFAAEKLFF.

CDR3: CASSRGTSGSTDTQYF. DNA for the CDR3: TGCGCCAGCAGCCGCGGGACTAGCGGGAGCACAGATACGCAGTATTTT. This chain connects TRBV5-1 to TRBJ2-3, with TRBD2 matching over 12 bases. Per germline, CDR1 SGHRS and CDR2 YFSETQ. This CDR3 has 16 amino acids. V shed 4 bases and J 0 bases; nucleotides not matched to a gene: 3.

The chain has TRBV7-9 and TRBJ2-4, with a tentative D call TRBD2 (5 bases). CDR1 and CDR2 from the germline V gene are SEHNR and FQNEAQ (reference sequence). The CDR3 has 14 residues. Trimming shortened V by 5 bases and J by 2 bases, and 10 bases separated the two germline ends. The CDR3 DNA reads TGTGCCAGCAGCCCCCGGGATCCCAAAAACATTCAGTACTTC. Encoded protein: CASSPRDPKNIQYF.

With regard to this clone: At the DNA level, this CDR3 is encoded by other sequences in the same sample as well. The rearrangement links TRBV28 to TRBJ1-5, with 7 bases that match TRBD1. The V and J ends lost 3 bases and 1 base, in that order; junction bases with no gene match: 0. From germline, CDR1 is MDHEN and CDR2 SYDVKM. The CDR3 runs to 14 residues. CDR3 DNA sequence: TGTGCCAGCAGTTTGACAGGGAGCAATCAGCCCCAGCATTTT. This codes for CASSLTGSNQPQHF.

This chain links TRBV30 with TRBJ2-7; D call uncertain. V lost 0 bases, J lost 6 bases, and 6 bases lay in between. The CDR3 is 11 amino acids. CDR1 and CDR2 from the germline V gene are GTSNPN and SVGIG (reference sequence). This CDR3 is CAWSVLAEQYF. As DNA, the CDR3 is TGTGCCTGGAGTGTACTGGCCGAGCAGTACTTC.

The chain combines TRBV5-4 with TRBJ2-5, with D maybe TRBD2 (5 bases). The V end lost 4 bases, the J end lost 3 bases, and 10 bases lay between the germline ends. CDR1 and CDR2 from the germline V gene are SGHNT and YYREEE (reference sequence). The CDR3 runs to 13 residues. CDR3 coding DNA: TGTGCCAGCAGCACGGACGGGAAAGAGACCCAGTACTTC. Its protein is CASSTDGKETQYF.